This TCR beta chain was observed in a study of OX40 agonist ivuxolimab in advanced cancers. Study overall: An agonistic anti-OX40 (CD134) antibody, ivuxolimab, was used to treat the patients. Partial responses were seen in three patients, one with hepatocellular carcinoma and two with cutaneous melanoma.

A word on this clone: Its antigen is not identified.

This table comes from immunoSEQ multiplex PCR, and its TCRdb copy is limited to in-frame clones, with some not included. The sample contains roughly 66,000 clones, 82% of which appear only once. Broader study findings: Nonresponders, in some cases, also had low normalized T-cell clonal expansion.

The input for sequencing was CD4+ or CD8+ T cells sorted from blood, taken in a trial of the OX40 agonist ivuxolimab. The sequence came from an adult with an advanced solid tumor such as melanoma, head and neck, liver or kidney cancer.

The CDR3 coding sequence is TGTGCCAGCTCACCCTCGCTTACTGGGGCCAACGTCCTGACTTTC. This encodes CASSPSLTGANVLTF. The chain links TRBV18 to TRBJ2-6; D is undetermined. CDR1 and CDR2 (germline): KGHSH, LQKENI. V was shortened by 3 bases and J by 2 bases, with 8 bases between the two germline ends. This CDR3 has 15 residues. Full variable domain (missing parts from reference TRBV18 and TRBJ2-6): NAGVMQNPRHLVRRRGQEARLRCSPMKGHSHVYWYRQLPEEGLKFMVYLQKENIIDESGMPKERFSAEFPKEGPSILRIQQVVRGDSAAYFCASSPSLTGANVLTFGAGSRLTVL.